This is a list of T cell receptor beta chains from one sample in a study of blood T cell repertoires in COVID-19. The repertoire was sequenced with immunoSEQ multiplex PCR; TCRdb's copy has only in-frame clones and lacks some. The sample lists under 350,000 clones; around 88% were seen once. Sequenced sample: peripheral blood. Receptors originate from a middle-aged man with acute or convalescent COVID-19. Each CDR3 is given with its conserved first and last residue.

TRBJ1-3 | TRBV6-6 | CASTQDYFSGNTIYF
TRBJ1-2 | TRBV5-1 | CASSPPGLDYGYTF
TRBJ1-1 | TRBV29-1 | CSGEGTGGFTEAFF
TRBJ2-2 | TRBV5-4 | CASSLAAANTGELFF
TRBJ1-1 | TRBV9 | CASSPGGDSNTEAFF
TRBJ2-1 | TRBV5-1 | CASSFDGSSYNEQFF
TRBJ1-1 | TRBV18 | CASSPRPDIDTEAFF
TRBJ1-2 | TRBV6-5 | CASGGETSGYTF
TRBJ1-1 | TRBV12-5 | CASGLVLGQEGTEAFF
TRBJ2-5 | TRBV6-5 | CAIREGETQYF
TRBJ1-4 | TRBV5-1 | CASSLEGSNEKLFF
TRBJ1-2 | TRBV13 | CASSLLGLGGYTF
TRBJ2-1 | TRBV11-3 | CASSLDSNNEQFF
TRBJ1-4 | TRBV5-1 | CASSLEGVGNEKLFF
TRBJ2-1 | TRBV6-1 | CASSEAVGAGASNSYNEQFF
TRBJ2-7 | TRBV19 | CASSSAGAYEQYF
TRBJ1-1 | TRBV5-5 | CASISRALNTEAFF
TRBJ1-2 | TRBV6-4 | CATPLEVTNYGYTF
TRBJ2-3 | TRBV2 | CASRRGTDTQYF
TRBJ2-7 | TRBV5-1 | CASSSWTGAYEQYF
TRBJ1-6 | TRBV15 | CATSRGGTGNSPLHF
TRBJ1-6 | TRBV11-2 | CASSFPSSYNSPLHF
TRBJ2-2 | TRBV2 | CASRRSGLQRELFF
TRBJ1-2 | TRBV5-1 | CASSSTTGRDGYTF
TRBJ2-7 | TRBV4-1 | CASSGGLAGLSYEQYF
TRBJ1-3 | TRBV29-1 | CSVGVQGVGNTIYF
TRBJ2-1 | TRBV5-1 | CASSPHLGSGAYNEQFF
TRBJ1-5 | TRBV5-1 | CASSFEGARNQPQHF
TRBJ1-1 | TRBV12-5 | CASASNGQGKGKNTEAFF
TRBJ1-6 | TRBV7-8 | CASSPRFARDGSPLHF
TRBJ1-4 | TRBV7-6 | CASSPQTGGVEKLFF
TRBJ2-1 | TRBV7-6 | CASSGDRNGEQFF
TRBJ2-1 | TRBV15 | CATSISLAGGYEQFF
TRBJ2-2 | TRBV2 | CASSEVNSNTGELFF
TRBJ2-7 | TRBV5-6 | CASSPSGTVPNEQYF
TRBJ2-3 | TRBV18 | CASSPQQRGQADTQYF
TRBJ2-1 | TRBV3-1/TRBV3-2 | CASSQVGGSEQFF
TRBJ2-7 | TRBV6-5 | CASSKFGGIGEQYF
TRBJ2-4 | TRBV10-1 | CAGDRGECKNIQYF
TRBJ1-1 | TRBV6-5 | CASSTSGQGRPEAFF
TRBJ1-5 | TRBV10-3 | CAISDLDTGTNQPQHF
TRBJ1-3 | TRBV2 | CASSATGGASGNTIYF
TRBJ2-1 | TRBV5-4 | CASSFKRGGTFNEQFF